The next 15 T cell receptor beta chains were all read from a single sample in a study of molecular identifiers for immune sequencing clone quantification. TCRdb re-called the PCR reads with MiXCR, one entry per CDR3 protein. The sample contains some 680,000 distinct CDR3 sequences, 25% of which appear only once. Input material: naive CD8+ T cells from blood, with Jurkat cell RNA spiked in. Regarding subset: FACS-sorted CD8+CD4-CCR7+CD45RA+ naive T cells. Receptors were obtained from a human donor in good health. Some libraries in this study had Jurkat cell RNA spiked in.

In its sample, this clonotype was seen many times. The CDR3 protein is CASLYGPGGPNTEAFF. The CDR3 DNA sequence: TGTGCCAGCCTCTATGGGCCAGGGGGCCCGAACACTGAAGCTTTCTTT. The V gene is TRBV7-9, the J gene TRBJ1-1, with 8 bases identical to TRBD1. Looked up from germline, CDR1 is SEHNR and CDR2 is FQNEAQ (reference sequence). The CDR3 runs to 16 residues. V trimming: 8 bases; J trimming: 1 base; junction bases outside the gene matches: 12.

The V call is TRBV2, the J call TRBJ2-1; D is unclear. The CDR3 sequence is 15 residues long. From germline, CDR1 is SNHLY and CDR2 FYNNEI. The germline V and J ends were trimmed by 2 bases and 1 base, with 9 bases remaining between them. The CDR3 sequence is CASSELTVSYNEQFF. The CDR3 DNA sequence: TGTGCCAGCAGTGAACTAACAGTTTCCTACAATGAGCAGTTCTTC.

This clonotype was recorded a few times. The V and J genes are TRBV12-3 or TRBV12-4 and TRBJ1-1, with 7 nucleotides matching TRBD1. The CDR3 consists of 14 residues. J lost 6 bases, V lost 6 bases, and 10 bases had no gene match. CDR3 DNA: TGTGCCAGCAGCCCCAGACAGGGAGGCTCTGAAGCTTTCTTT. Protein product: CASSPRQGGSEAFF.

Many counts were recorded for this clonotype. The gene calls are TRBV27 and TRBJ2-7, with D possibly matching TRBD2 (5 bases). V shed 1 base and J shed 4 bases, with 14 bases lying between them. CDR1 and CDR2 from the germline V gene are MNHEY and SMNVEV (reference sequence). This CDR3 has 15 amino acids. CDR3 coding DNA: TGTGCCAGCAGTTTATACCCACCTGGGAGTTACGAGCAGTACTTC. Amino acid sequence: CASSLYPPGSYEQYF.

Comments on this clonotype: This CDR3 is missing its conserved last phenylalanine or tryptophan, likely due to a read error. V gene TRBV6-6 combines with J gene TRBJ2-3; a possible D gene is TRBD2 (6 bases). Deletions cut 4 bases from V and 4 bases from J, with 15 bases between. The CDR3 sequence is 15 residues long. CDR1 is MNHNY, CDR2 SVGAGI, per germline (reference sequence). CDR3 DNA: TGTGCCAGCAGTTTGTCTAGCGTGAGTCCAGATACGCAGTATGTT. Residues: CASSLSSVSPDTQYV.

The CDR3 region has the DNA TGCAGTGCCATACTAGAAGTCAAAACCTACGAGCAGTACTTC. This codes for CSAILEVKTYEQYF. V is TRBV20-1 and J is TRBJ2-7; possible D gene TRBD2, 5 bases. V was trimmed by 6 bases and J by 2 bases, leaving 17 bases between them. This CDR3 is 14 amino acids long. Germline V gene lookup returns CDR1 DFQATT and CDR2 SNEGSKA (reference sequence).

Comments on this clonotype: No conserved phenylalanine or tryptophan is present at the end of the CDR3, so a read error is the likely explanation. The chain combines TRBV12-3 or TRBV12-4 with TRBJ2-1; the match to TRBD2 covers 13 bases. J gave up 8 bases and V 5 bases, and 18 bases lay outside the gene matches. The CDR3 totals 19 residues. The CDR3 coding sequence is TGTGCCAGCAGTCCGGGGGGGCCAAGGACTAGCGGGAGTATCGATGAGCAGTTCTTG. Its protein product is CASSPGGPRTSGSIDEQFL.

This clonotype was picked up one time. Germline and junction disagree at one end, which may indicate a read error. The chain links TRBV9 to TRBJ1-3; D gene uncertain. Per the germline V gene, CDR1 is SGDLS and CDR2 is YYNGEE. CDR3 length: 14 residues. CDR3 region: CASSEGATGNPIYF. Here the CDR3 DNA reads TGTGCCAGCAGCGAAGGTGCCACTGGAAACCCCATATATTTT. The variable domain in full, with the rest retrieved from reference TRBV9 and TRBJ1-3, is DSGVTQTPKHLITATGQRVTLRCSPRSGDLSVYWYQQSLDQGLQFLIQYYNGEERAKGNILERFSAQQFPDLHSELNLSSLELGDSALYFCASSEGATGNPIYFGEGSWLTVV.

CDR3 sequence reads: CAISTIAGASQETQYF. The CDR3 coding sequence is TGTGCCATCAGCACTATAGCGGGGGCCTCCCAAGAGACCCAGTACTTC. The chain carries TRBV10-3 and TRBJ2-5; TRBD2 matches at 9 bases. The CDR3 totals 16 residues. V gave up 6 bases and J gave up 1 base; unmatched junction bases: 9. The V gene's germline CDR1 is ENHRY and CDR2 SYGVKD.

Turning to this clonotype: This clone may be a read error of a much larger clone one base away. This sequence joins TRBV5-6 and TRBJ1-4; D not certain. The CDR3 has 16 residues. CDR1 and CDR2 (germline): SGHDT, YYEEEE. CDR3 nucleotide sequence: TGTGCCAGCAGCACCGTCCCGCCTATAGTAAATGAAAAACTGCTTTTT. Its translation: CASSTVPPIVNEKLLF.

The sample holds many counts of this clonotype. J is TRBJ2-7 and V is TRBV11-2; D gene uncertain. This CDR3 has 12 residues. Germline loops: CDR1 SGHAT, CDR2 FQNNGV. Trimming shortened V by 5 bases and J by 7 bases, and 12 bases separated the two germline ends. The CDR3 spells CASSLTVAEQYF. DNA of the CDR3: TGTGCCAGCAGCCTAACGGTTGCAGAGCAGTACTTC.

This clonotype appeared a few times. The chain is built from TRBV9 and TRBJ1-2; 7 bases are a match to TRBD1. Germline values: CDR1 SGDLS, CDR2 YYNGEE. This CDR3 spans 16 amino acids. V shed 0 bases, J shed 1 base, and the junction held 6 bases outside the gene matches. CDR3 coding DNA: TGTGCCAGCAGCGTAGAGGTAGGGGGCATTAACTATGGCTACACCTTC. It is translated as CASSVEVGGINYGYTF.

Concerning this clonotype itself: A much larger clone differs from this one at a single base, so this may be a read error. The conserved final phenylalanine or tryptophan is absent from the CDR3, which likely points to a read error. CDR3 in amino acids: CASSVETGLGTEAFL. In nucleotides, the CDR3 is TGTGCCAGCAGCGTGGAGACAGGGTTGGGTACTGAAGCTTTCTTG. This chain connects TRBV5-6 to TRBJ1-1; TRBD1 aligns across 7 bases. Germline loops: CDR1 SGHDT, CDR2 YYEEEE. Losses at the gene ends were 4 bases for V and 5 bases for J; bases not matched to a gene: 11. The CDR3 runs to 15 residues.

This clonotype was found once. This could be a read error, since a much larger clone is one nucleotide away. The V gene is TRBV4-3, the J gene TRBJ1-1; D might be TRBD1 (6 bases). The CDR3 length is 14 residues. The germline gives CDR1 LGHNA, CDR2 YSLEER. CDR3 in DNA: TGCGCCAGCAGCCAAGATGGGGGCAGTACTGAAGTTTTCTTT. The encoded protein is CASSQDGGSTEVFF.

Points on this clonotype: Germline and junction disagree at one end, which may indicate a read error. V and J are TRBV4-3 and TRBJ2-2; tentatively, D is TRBD2 (6 bases). The V gene's germline CDR1 is LGHNA and CDR2 YSLEER. The CDR3 has 14 amino acids. The CDR3 reads CASSRGDDTGGLFF. CDR3 nucleotides: TGCGCCAGCAGCCGAGGAGACGACACCGGGGGGCTGTTTTTT.